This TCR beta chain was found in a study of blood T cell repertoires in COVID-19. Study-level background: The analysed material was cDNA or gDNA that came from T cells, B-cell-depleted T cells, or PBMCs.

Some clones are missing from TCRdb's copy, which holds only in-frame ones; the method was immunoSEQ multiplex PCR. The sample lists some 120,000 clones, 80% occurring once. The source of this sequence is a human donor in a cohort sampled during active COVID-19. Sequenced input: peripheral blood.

Here the CDR3 reads CASSSRGYSEQYF. CDR3 nucleotide sequence: TGCGCCAGCAGCTCCCGGGGGTATTCCGAGCAGTACTTC. This chain uses TRBV5-1 with TRBJ2-7, with D possibly TRBD2 on 6 matching bases. Trimming took 3 bases from V and 6 from J, leaving 13 bases between them. The germline V gene encodes CDR1 SGHRS and CDR2 YFSETQ. The length of the CDR3 is 13 residues. Filled out from reference TRBV5-1 and TRBJ2-7, the complete variable domain reads KAGVTQTPRYLIKTRGQQVTLSCSPISGHRSVSWYQQTPGQGLQFLFEYFSETQRNKGNFPGRFSGRQFSNSRSEMNVSTLELGDSALYLCASSSRGYSEQYFGPGTRLTVT.